This T cell receptor (beta chain) was captured in a study of blood T cell repertoires in COVID-19. Study background: Nucleic acid was either cDNA or gDNA, and it came from T cells, B-cell-depleted T cells, or PBMCs.

With respect to this clone: This may stem from a read error, because a much larger clone lies one nucleotide away.

Clinical histories supplied by participants themselves formed the basis of cohort assignment. Generated by immunoSEQ multiplex PCR, the TCRdb table keeps only in-frame clones and is missing some. The repertoire holds roughly 250,000 clones, about 91% seen once, with 0.95% to 1.5% in the top ten. CDR1 SGDLS and CDR2 YYNGEE come from the germline V gene. With V trimmed by 3 bases and J by 3 bases, 3 bases remained unmatched. This CDR3 spans 15 amino acids. The source is a woman aged 40 to 55 with acute COVID-19. The rearrangement uses TRBV9 and TRBJ2-1, with 10 positions matching TRBD2. The source material was PBMCs or T cells enriched from blood (not recorded which). The CDR3 DNA reads TGTGCCAGCAGCGACCGACTAGCGGGCTACAATGAGCAGTTCTTC. This codes for CASSDRLAGYNEQFF.